This TCR beta chain was recorded in a study of blood T cell repertoires in COVID-19. Study-level information: Both acute and convalescent COVID-19 samples were obtained from the United States, Italy and Spain. From T cells, B-cell-depleted T cells, or PBMCs came the material, which was cDNA or gDNA.

Per the study methods: Reference gene primer amplification yielded estimated nucleated cell counts. Assay used: immunoSEQ multiplex PCR; TCRdb lists only in-frame clones, some missing. V and J calls plus clone size are reproduced from that table; the DNA served to infer D and trimming. The data contain under 110,000 clones, 85% to 95% of them seen just once; the ten biggest clones take up around 6%. The CDR3 is made up of 16 amino acids. From germline, CDR1 is SGHRS and CDR2 YFSETQ. Comment on this clone: The junction shows a germline mismatch at one end, possibly a read error.

Material for sequencing was peripheral blood. The rearrangement links TRBV5-1 to TRBJ2-1; D perhaps matches TRBD1 (6 bases). The TCR comes from a man in his fifties with active COVID-19. As DNA, the CDR3 is TGCGCCAGCAGCTTGTCGGACAGAAGCTCCTACAATGAACAGTTCTTC. The encoded protein is CASSLSDRSSYNEQFF.